One sample yielded the 20 T cell receptor beta chains listed below, sequenced in a study of cytomegalovirus exposure and HLA in healthy donors. Sequenced by immunoSEQ multiplex PCR; TCRdb stores in-frame clones only, minus some. The sample contains more than 130,000 clones, approximately 86% of which appear only once. Source material: PBMCs. All receptors derive from a woman in her late teens or twenties in good health and CMV-seropositive.

The rearrangement joins TRBV4-2 to TRBJ2-1, with 14 nucleotides matching TRBD2. V was pared by 4 bases and J by 0 bases, with 14 bases of the junction left unmatched. Germline V gene lookup returns CDR1 LGHNA and CDR2 YNFKEQ. The CDR3 loop spans 21 amino acids. The CDR3 nucleotides read TGTGCCAGCAGCCGAGGACTAGCGGGAGGTGGCCGCTCTAGCTCCTACAATGAGCAGTTCTTC. The encoded protein is CASSRGLAGGGRSSSYNEQFF.

V usage is TRBV4-1 and J usage is TRBJ2-7; the match to TRBD1 covers 10 bases. The J segment lost 3 bases and the V segment lost 1 base, leaving 9 bases of the junction unmatched. Germline values: CDR1 MGHRA, CDR2 YSYEKL. CDR3 length equals 17 residues. CDR3 DNA: TGCGCCAGCAGCCAAGTTAGGACAGGGGGTGGGAGCTACGAGCAGTACTTC. Protein: CASSQVRTGGGSYEQYF.

The chain links TRBV5-6 to TRBJ2-5, with TRBD2 as a possible D gene (5 bases). Looked up from germline, CDR1 is SGHDT and CDR2 is YYEEEE. This CDR3 spans 13 amino acids. Between the trimmed V and J ends, which lost 4 bases and 1 base, there was a span of 8 bases. CDR3 protein: CASSLAFQETQYF. In DNA, the CDR3 is TGTGCCAGCAGCCTAGCTTTCCAAGAGACCCAGTACTTC. Filled out from reference TRBV5-6 and TRBJ2-5, the complete variable domain reads DAGVTQSPTHLIKTRGQQVTLRCSPKSGHDTVSWYQQALGQGPQFIFQYYEEEERQRGNFPDRFSGHQFPNYSSELNVNALLLGDSALYLCASSLAFQETQYFGPGTRLLVL.

The V and J genes are TRBV29-1 and TRBJ2-3; 7 positions match TRBD1. V lost 0 bases to trimming and J lost 8 bases; unmatched junction nucleotides: 11. Germline-derived CDR1 and CDR2 are SQVTM and ANQGSEA. CDR3 length: 15 residues. The CDR3 here is CSVEDPTGAGGTQYF. The DNA for the CDR3 is TGCAGCGTTGAAGACCCCACAGGGGCAGGGGGTACGCAGTATTTT.

This CDR3 reads CASRIGANLPTYEQYF. CDR3 DNA: TGTGCCAGCAGAATTGGGGCGAACCTACCCACCTACGAGCAGTACTTC. This chain connects TRBV27 to TRBJ2-7; D is perhaps TRBD1 (5 bases). Germline CDR1 and CDR2: MNHEY and SMNVEV (reference sequence). Trimming removed 6 bases from V and 2 bases from J, with 20 bases in between. The CDR3 is made up of 16 amino acids.

The V and J genes are TRBV29-1 and TRBJ1-2; 7 bases fit TRBD1. Germline V gives CDR1 SQVTM, CDR2 ANQGSEA. The J segment lost 6 bases and the V segment lost 6 bases, leaving 4 bases of the junction unmatched. This CDR3 comprises 11 residues. The CDR3 protein is CSVKTGNGYTF. Here the CDR3 DNA reads TGCAGCGTGAAGACAGGGAATGGCTACACCTTC.

This chain uses TRBV28 with TRBJ2-7, with D possibly TRBD2 on 6 matching bases. The CDR3 sequence is 14 residues long. Germline CDR1 reads MDHEN; CDR2 reads SYDVKM. V was shortened by 1 base and J by 9 bases, with 16 bases between the two germline ends. The CDR3 bases are TGTGCCAGCAGTTTATCGGGCCGGGGGTTCGGGCAGTACTTC. Translation: CASSLSGRGFGQYF. The full variable domain, completed using reference TRBV28 and TRBJ2-7, is DVKVTQSSRYLVKRTGEKVFLECVQDMDHENMFWYRQDPGLGLRLIYFSYDVKMKEKGDIPEGYSVSREKKERFSLILESASTNQTSMYLCASSLSGRGFGQYFGPGTRLTVT.

V and J are TRBV15 and TRBJ1-6, with D maybe TRBD1 (5 bases). There are 15 residues in the CDR3. Germline lookup yields CDR1 LNHNV and CDR2 YYDKDF (reference sequence). V was clipped by 1 base and J by 9 bases, with 13 bases between them. The CDR3 sequence: CATSRGGGVGSPLHF. The CDR3 bases are TGTGCCACCAGCAGAGGTGGGGGGGTTGGTTCACCCCTCCACTTT.

The V and J genes are TRBV4-1 and TRBJ2-7; possibly TRBD2 for D (6 bases). V was trimmed by 3 bases and J by 5 bases, leaving 29 bases between them. Germline V gene lookup returns CDR1 MGHRA and CDR2 YSYEKL. This CDR3 has 19 amino acids. The CDR3: CASSHREARAKVGLHEQYF. The DNA of the CDR3 is TGCGCCAGCAGCCACCGAGAGGCACGGGCAAAAGTAGGACTACACGAGCAGTACTTC.

V and J are TRBV5-1 and TRBJ2-3; 10 positions agree with TRBD1. The CDR3 has 17 amino acids. Per the germline V gene, CDR1 is SGHRS and CDR2 is YFSETQ. Trimming cost V 4 bases and J 2 bases; bases outside gene matches: 10. The CDR3: CASSAEGTGVFTDTQYF. The CDR3 bases are TGCGCCAGCAGCGCTGAGGGGACAGGGGTCTTCACAGATACGCAGTATTTT.

Remarks on this clone: Germline and junction disagree at one end, which may indicate a read error. The rearrangement joins TRBV7-7 to TRBJ2-3; possible D gene TRBD1, 7 bases. The CDR3 is 15 amino acids. The germline V gene encodes CDR1 SSHAT and CDR2 FNYEAQ (reference sequence). The DNA for the CDR3 is TGTGCTAGCAGCATAGGGGGCGGGGGCACAGATACGCAGTATTTT. Translation gives CASSIGGGGTDTQYF.

This clone was recorded once. The chain couples TRBV4-3 to TRBJ2-7; 9 nucleotides align to TRBD1. Unmatched junction bases numbered 4, after V lost 5 bases and J lost 2 bases. The CDR3 contains 14 residues. The V gene's germline CDR1 is LGHNA and CDR2 YSLEER. CDR3: CASSTRTGAYEQYF. CDR3 in DNA: TGCGCCAGCAGCACCCGGACAGGGGCCTACGAGCAGTACTTC.

The chain employs TRBV25-1 and TRBJ2-3; TRBD2 matches 11 bases. V was clipped by 8 bases and J by 4 bases; unmatched bases: 8. The CDR3 spans 15 residues. CDR1 and CDR2 from the germline V gene are MGHDK and SYGVNS. The DNA of the CDR3 is TGTGCCAGCCGCTCGACTAGCGGGAACGCAGATACGCAGTATTTT. It translates to CASRSTSGNADTQYF.

The CDR3 is CASSFGGNTEAFF. CDR3 in DNA: TGTGCCAGCAGCTTCGGAGGGAACACTGAAGCTTTCTTT. The chain combines TRBV5-5 with TRBJ1-1; D is uncertain. V was trimmed by 2 bases and J by 1 base, leaving 6 bases between them. The germline CDR1 and CDR2 sequences are SGHKS and YYEKEE (reference sequence). This CDR3 has 13 amino acids.

This sequence joins TRBV20-1 and TRBJ1-1, with 9 positions matching TRBD1. With V trimmed by 4 bases and J by 10 bases, 1 base remained unmatched. This CDR3 is built from 10 residues. From germline, CDR1 is DFQATT and CDR2 SNEGSKA (reference sequence). CDR3 residues: CSAKDRGAFF. CDR3 in DNA: TGCAGTGCTAAGGACAGGGGAGCTTTCTTT.

The chain uses TRBV10-1 and TRBJ1-1, with TRBD1 matching over 8 bases. The V gene's germline CDR1 is WNHNN and CDR2 SYGVQD (reference sequence). V shed 0 bases and J 3 bases; nucleotides not matched to a gene: 6. The CDR3 contains 16 residues. The CDR3 DNA follows: TGCGCCAGCAGTGAGTCCAGGGGGCCCCGGGACACTGAAGCTTTCTTT. Translation gives CASSESRGPRDTEAFF.

This chain uses TRBV27 with TRBJ2-1; 7 bases are shared with TRBD2. This CDR3 has 12 amino acids. V dropped 11 bases and J dropped 9; count of bases not matched to a gene: 10. CDR1 and CDR2 (germline): MNHEY, SMNVEV (reference sequence). CDR3 nucleotide sequence: TGTGCCGCCCCCGGGGGGACGGGTGAGCAGTTCTTC. It is translated as CAAPGGTGEQFF.

The rearrangement uses TRBV18 and TRBJ2-7; 12 nucleotides line up with TRBD2. V trimming: 3 bases; J trimming: 3 bases; junction bases outside the gene matches: 9. Germline V gene lookup returns CDR1 KGHSH and CDR2 LQKENI. The CDR3 contains 17 residues. The CDR3 region is CASSPGLAGTPIYEQYF. The CDR3 nucleotides are TGTGCCAGCTCACCGGGACTAGCGGGCACCCCAATCTACGAGCAGTACTTC.

The rearrangement links TRBV27 to TRBJ2-1; 9 positions match TRBD2. V shed 6 bases, J shed 6 bases, and the junction held 6 bases outside the gene matches. CDR3 length: 14 residues. Germline lookup yields CDR1 MNHEY and CDR2 SMNVEV (reference sequence). CDR3 residues: CASRSLAGSNEQFF. As DNA, the CDR3 is TGTGCCAGCAGGTCTCTAGCGGGATCCAATGAGCAGTTCTTC.

The chain links TRBV13 to TRBJ2-3; D gene unclear. Trimming took 4 bases from V and 0 from J, leaving 17 bases between them. Per germline, CDR1 PRHDT and CDR2 FYEKMQ (reference sequence). This CDR3 comprises 17 residues. The DNA of the CDR3 is TGTGCCAGCAGCTCCCGAGAGTATAGAAATAGCACAGATACGCAGTATTTT. This gives the protein CASSSREYRNSTDTQYF.